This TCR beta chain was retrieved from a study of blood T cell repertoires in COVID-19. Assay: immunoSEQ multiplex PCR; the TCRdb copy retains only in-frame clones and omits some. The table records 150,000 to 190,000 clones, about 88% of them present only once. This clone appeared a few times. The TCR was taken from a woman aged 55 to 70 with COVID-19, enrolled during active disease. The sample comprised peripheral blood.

In nucleotides, the CDR3 is TGCGCCAGCAGCTTGACAGACTACGAGCAGTACTTC. Its protein product is CASSLTDYEQYF. V is TRBV5-1 and J is TRBJ2-7; D remains unclear. V shed 1 base and J shed 3 bases, with 5 bases lying between them. Germline lookup yields CDR1 SGHRS and CDR2 YFSETQ. This CDR3 has 12 residues.